What follows are 6 T cell receptor beta chains derived from one specimen sequenced in a study of blood T cells in healthy people across ages. It was with a sample-barcoded 5' primer and a J-beta primer mix that a second PCR of roughly 7 to 12 cycles was run. Each CDR3 protein gets one entry after TCRdb re-called the 5' RACE reads with MiXCR. The sample contains 630,000 or so distinct CDR3 sequences, 32% of which appear only once. Sequenced input: blood. The receptors originated from an elderly woman in good health.

The table lists this clonotype with many counts. The V gene is TRBV7-2, the J gene TRBJ1-5; D is ambiguous. V was clipped by 2 bases and J by 4 bases, with 12 bases between them. In germline, CDR1 is SGHTA, CDR2 FQGNSA. The CDR3 extends over 15 amino acids. The CDR3 DNA is TGTGCCAGCAGCTTAAGCACAGTGCGGAATCAGCCCCAGCATTTT. Amino acids: CASSLSTVRNQPQHF.

This clonotype appeared many times. CDR3 bases: TGTGCCAGCTCACCCGCCGGGACACGGGGGACCCAGTACTTC. It is translated as CASSPAGTRGTQYF. The chain employs TRBV18 and TRBJ2-5; the D gene is possibly TRBD1 (6 bases). The V and J ends lost 3 bases and 7 bases respectively, with 15 bases between them. Looked up from germline, CDR1 is KGHSH and CDR2 is LQKENI. This CDR3 contains 14 residues.

This clonotype was observed many times. This chain uses TRBV6-2 or TRBV6-3 with TRBJ2-5; tentatively, D is TRBD2 (5 bases). Trimming shortened V by 7 bases and J by 1 base, and 16 bases separated the two germline ends. Germline CDR1 MNHEY, CDR2 SVGEGT. The CDR3 totals 15 residues. The CDR3 DNA reads TGTGCCAGCACCCGACTCCCCCGGGGCCAAGAGACCCAGTACTTC. This sequence encodes CASTRLPRGQETQYF.

The chain uses TRBV27 and TRBJ2-3; D uncertain. V lost 4 bases, J lost 3 bases, and 20 bases lay in between. Germline assignment: CDR1 MNHEY and CDR2 SMNVEV (reference sequence). The CDR3 is made up of 17 amino acids. CDR3 nucleotide sequence: TGTGCCAGCAGTTCAGAACTTGGCGCTCCTAGGACAGATACGCAGTATTTT. It specifies CASSSELGAPRTDTQYF.

The chain carries TRBV7-2 and TRBJ1-2; 9 bases agree with TRBD1. The CDR3 runs to 16 residues. The V gene's germline CDR1 is SGHTA and CDR2 FQGNSA. J lost 4 bases, V lost 5 bases, and 11 bases had no gene match. Written as DNA, the CDR3 is TGTGCCAGCAGCCCAACACGGGACAGGGTGCGCTATGGCTACACCTTC. Amino acid sequence: CASSPTRDRVRYGYTF.

This clonotype was detected only once. This chain joins TRBV7-6 and TRBJ2-5; TRBD1 aligns across 12 bases. This CDR3 region has 15 residues. Germline CDR1 reads SGHVS; CDR2 reads FNYEAQ. The V segment lost 5 bases and the J segment 11 bases; nucleotides outside the gene matches: 12. The CDR3 here is CASSLGTGGSGEQYF. The CDR3 DNA reads as TGTGCCAGCAGCCTAGGGACAGGGGGCTCTGGGGAGCAGTACTTC. The whole variable domain, filled in from reference TRBV7-6 and TRBJ2-5, reads GAGVSQSPRYKVTKRGQDVALRCDPISGHVSLYWYRQALGQGPEFLTYFNYEAQQDKSGLPNDRFSAERPEGSISTLTIQRTEQRDSAMYRCASSLGTGGSGEQYFGPGTRLLVL.